This T cell receptor beta chain was found in a study of cytomegalovirus exposure and HLA in healthy donors. Study observations and caveats: Across all donors, roughly uniform sequencing depth was an assumption of the presence/absence analyses. TCR beta sequences reportedly predicted most subjects' HLA-A and HLA-B alleles accurately. In a later analysis, HLA-C alleles had the fewest associated TCRs, DRB1 alleles the most.

The PCR was carried out with 60 Vbeta primers and 13 Jbeta primers. Libraries were prepared by immunoSEQ multiplex PCR; TCRdb keeps only in-frame clonotypes and omits some of them. The sample lists some 210,000 clones; around 73% were seen once. Each donor was healthy, and each was a bone marrow donor. In the case of this clone: Its antigen is currently unknown.

Unmatched junction bases numbered 4, after V lost 1 base and J lost 2 bases. CDR1 SGHTA and CDR2 FQGNSA come from the germline V gene. The CDR3 runs to 15 residues. The genes are TRBV7-2 and TRBJ2-7; 8 nucleotides align to TRBD2. The source material was PBMCs. The clonotype was recovered from a male donor in good health and CMV-seronegative. CDR3 sequence (DNA): TGTGCCAGCAGCTTAGGGGGTAGCGGGGCCTACGAGCAGTACTTC. It translates to CASSLGGSGAYEQYF.